The 14 T cell receptor beta chains below all came from one sample that was sequenced in a study of neurological immune-mediated disorders. MiXCR, applied by TCRdb to the 5' RACE reads, yields one record per CDR3 protein. The sample has around 79,000 distinct CDR3 sequences; about 14% are singletons. The specimen sequenced was PBMCs. These receptor sequences come from a woman in her forties or fifties in good health.

This clonotype was detected a few times. The J gene is TRBJ2-4, the V gene TRBV7-2; D is ambiguous. The germline V and J ends were trimmed by 0 bases and 4 bases, with 4 bases remaining between them. The CDR3 spans 13 residues. The germline CDR1 and CDR2 sequences are SGHTA and FQGNSA. CDR3 in DNA: TGTGCCAGCAGCTTAGCTGTGAAAAACATTCAGTACTTC. Translated: CASSLAVKNIQYF.

The sample holds many counts of this clonotype. The CDR3 coding sequence is TGCGCCAGCAGCTTGGTTAGCTCCCCCGGCAATGAGCAGTTCTTC. It is translated as CASSLVSSPGNEQFF. This chain uses TRBV5-1 with TRBJ2-1; D gene uncertain. V was shortened by 0 bases and J by 6 bases, with 13 bases between the two germline ends. This CDR3 has 15 residues. Germline V gene sequence: CDR1 SGHRS, CDR2 YFSETQ.

This clonotype was seen a single time. A much larger clonotype is one base distant, so this may be a read error. As the CDR3 is not closed by the conserved phenylalanine or tryptophan, this likely results from a read error. V is TRBV5-1 and J is TRBJ2-7; 7 nucleotides align to TRBD1. CDR3 size: 14 residues. The ends lost 3 bases at V and 0 bases at J; junction bases unmatched: 3. Germline CDR1 reads SGHRS; CDR2 reads YFSETQ. CDR3 region: CASSSGTASYEQYI. CDR3 in DNA: TGCGCCAGCAGCTCAGGGACAGCCTCCTACGAGCAGTACATC.

In its sample, this clonotype was seen many times. The chain uses TRBV27 and TRBJ1-6; tentatively, D is TRBD1 (6 bases). Germline V gene data show CDR1 as MNHEY and CDR2 as SMNVEV (reference sequence). V lost 1 base to trimming and J lost 8 bases, with 9 bases between them. There are 14 residues in the CDR3. The CDR3 here is CASSLYRVDSPLHF. The CDR3 coding sequence is TGTGCCAGCAGTTTATACAGGGTGGATTCACCCCTCCACTTT.

This clonotype was recorded at least ten times. V gene TRBV6-5 combines with J gene TRBJ2-1; perhaps D is TRBD1 or TRBD2 (5 bases each). Germline CDR1 reads MNHEY; CDR2 reads SVGAGI. Trimming removed 5 bases at V and 6 bases at J, with 17 bases between. The CDR3 extends over 15 amino acids. CDR3 loop: CASSTRDHTINEQFF. The DNA of the CDR3 is TGTGCCAGCAGTACCCGGGACCATACGATCAATGAGCAGTTCTTC.

This clonotype was observed at least ten times. This chain connects TRBV6-6 to TRBJ1-6; D remains ambiguous. V lost 5 bases and J 11 bases, leaving 16 bases between the germline ends. Germline V lookup: CDR1 MNHNY, CDR2 SVGAGI (reference sequence). The CDR3 is 14 amino acids. The CDR3 nucleotides read TGTGCCAGCAGTCCCTCCTCGAAAGGCGCACCCCTCCACTTT. This translates into CASSPSSKGAPLHF.

This clonotype came up many times. This sequence joins TRBV7-3 and TRBJ2-1; tentative D call: TRBD2 (6 bases). The CDR3 runs to 14 residues. Trimming removed 2 bases at V and 8 bases at J, with 13 bases between. From germline, CDR1 is SGHTA and CDR2 FQGTGA. The CDR3 bases are TGTGCCAGCAGCTTACTAGGCGGGACCGATGAGCAGTTCTTC. It encodes CASSLLGGTDEQFF.

In its sample, this clonotype was seen many times. V gene TRBV5-6 combines with J gene TRBJ2-5; maybe TRBD2 (6 bases). Per germline, CDR1 SGHDT and CDR2 YYEEEE. The CDR3 contains 14 residues. The germline V and J ends were trimmed by 3 bases and 2 bases, with 11 bases remaining between them. CDR3 region: CASSSGTVQETQYF. Here the CDR3 DNA reads TGTGCCAGCAGCTCCGGGACTGTTCAAGAGACCCAGTACTTC. Full variable domain (outside the CDR3, taken from reference TRBV5-6 and TRBJ2-5): DAGVTQSPTHLIKTRGQQVTLRCSPKSGHDTVSWYQQALGQGPQFIFQYYEEEERQRGNFPDRFSGHQFPNYSSELNVNALLLGDSALYLCASSSGTVQETQYFGPGTRLLVL.

This clonotype occurred many times. The chain is built from TRBV12-3 or TRBV12-4 and TRBJ2-2; 9 nucleotides match TRBD2. This CDR3 has 16 amino acids. Trimming took 3 bases from V and 5 from J; bases not matched to a gene: 7. The chain's CDR3 is CASSFGGRGWTGELFF. CDR3 DNA: TGTGCCAGCAGTTTCGGCGGGAGGGGATGGACCGGGGAGCTGTTTTTT.

This clonotype was detected many times. J is TRBJ1-5 and V is TRBV28; maybe TRBD1 (6 bases). Trimming removed 5 bases at V and 6 bases at J, with 20 bases between. Germline V gene data show CDR1 as MDHEN and CDR2 as SYDVKM. The CDR3 is 16 residues long. In nucleotides, the CDR3 is TGTGCCAGCAGTCTGAACCCGAGAGGGGGAAGTCAGCCCCAGCATTTT. Translation: CASSLNPRGGSQPQHF. Combining the CDR3 with reference TRBV28 and TRBJ1-5 gives the whole variable domain DVKVTQSSRYLVKRTGEKVFLECVQDMDHENMFWYRQDPGLGLRLIYFSYDVKMKEKGDIPEGYSVSREKKERFSLILESASTNQTSMYLCASSLNPRGGSQPQHFGDGTRLSIL.

This clonotype came up many times. The rearrangement links TRBV20-1 to TRBJ1-5, with D unresolved. Trimming cost V 5 bases and J 1 base, with 9 bases left between them. The CDR3 spans 13 residues. Looked up from germline, CDR1 is DFQATT and CDR2 is SNEGSKA (reference sequence). The CDR3 spells CSAGVGSNQPQHF. For the CDR3, the DNA is TGCAGTGCTGGAGTAGGGAGCAATCAGCCCCAGCATTTT.

The J gene is TRBJ2-7, the V gene TRBV5-5, with D possibly being TRBD2 (6 bases). This CDR3 has 13 amino acids. Per the germline V gene, CDR1 is SGHKS and CDR2 is YYEKEE (reference sequence). V lost 4 bases, J lost 0 bases, and 8 bases lay in between. The CDR3 sequence: CASSETSSYEQYF. In DNA, the CDR3 is TGTGCCAGCAGCGAGACTAGCTCCTACGAGCAGTACTTC.

This clonotype was observed many times. The chain joins TRBV7-9 to TRBJ2-5, with a weak D call TRBD1 (6 bases). The germline CDR1 and CDR2 sequences are SEHNR and FQNEAQ (reference sequence). CDR3 length: 16 amino acids. V was trimmed by 6 bases and J by 3 bases, leaving 20 bases between them. The CDR3 DNA follows: TGTGCCAGCAGTGTCTCTGGGGCAGGGGCCGAAGAGACCCAGTACTTC. This encodes CASSVSGAGAEETQYF.

This clonotype showed up just a few times. The V call is TRBV5-1, the J call TRBJ2-1; no clear D. V lost 3 bases and J 0 bases, leaving 10 bases between the germline ends. Looked up from germline, CDR1 is SGHRS and CDR2 is YFSETQ. The CDR3 sequence is 15 residues long. CDR3 nucleotides: TGCGCCAGCAGCTCGAAAGCCCCCTCCTACAATGAGCAGTTCTTC. This codes for CASSSKAPSYNEQFF.